The following is a TCR beta chain sequence with its context. Its target is not known. This sample stems from a study of T cell responses to AZD1222 COVID-19 vaccine. Across the study: Second-dose timings of about 4 or about 12 weeks were pooled.

Measured with immunoSEQ multiplex PCR; TCRdb has only the in-frame clones, and not every one. The table records roughly 76,000 clones, approximately 90% of them present only once. Regarding the study as a whole: Unmutated variant regions are reportedly the target of nearly half of TCRs that are spike-specific.

CDR1 and CDR2 from the germline V gene are SGHNT and YYREEE (reference sequence). The CDR3 consists of 16 residues. Trimming removed 5 bases from V and 2 bases from J, with 17 bases in between. The source is an adult in good health. This material consisted of peripheral blood, taken on day 0 of AZD1222 vaccination. This chain uses TRBV5-4 with TRBJ2-1, with D possibly matching TRBD1 (5 bases). The CDR3 sequence: CASSYSRVRAYNEQFF. CDR3 sequence (DNA): TGTGCCAGCAGTTATAGCAGGGTCCGGGCCTACAATGAGCAGTTCTTC.